This T cell receptor (beta chain) stems from a study of blood T cell repertoires in COVID-19. The wider study: From T cells, B-cell-depleted T cells, or PBMCs came the material, which was cDNA or gDNA.

In the original processing: Estimated nucleated cell counts came from reference gene primer amplification. Some clones are missing from TCRdb's copy, which holds only in-frame ones; the method was immunoSEQ multiplex PCR. From that table come the V and J calls and clone size; the DNA was used to work out D and trimming. The repertoire holds roughly 70,000 clones, with 88% as singletons. The CDR3 covers 15 residues. The V segment lost 0 bases and the J segment 3 bases; nucleotides outside the gene matches: 4. Per the germline V gene, CDR1 is MNHEY and CDR2 is SMNVEV (reference sequence). This rearrangement joins TRBV27 to TRBJ2-7; 8 bases align to TRBD1. The sample taken for sequencing was peripheral blood. This receptor was identified in a human donor in a cohort sampled during active COVID-19. Here the CDR3 reads CASSLSSGTGYEQYF. The CDR3 DNA is TGTGCCAGCAGTTTATCGTCCGGGACAGGCTACGAGCAGTACTTC.